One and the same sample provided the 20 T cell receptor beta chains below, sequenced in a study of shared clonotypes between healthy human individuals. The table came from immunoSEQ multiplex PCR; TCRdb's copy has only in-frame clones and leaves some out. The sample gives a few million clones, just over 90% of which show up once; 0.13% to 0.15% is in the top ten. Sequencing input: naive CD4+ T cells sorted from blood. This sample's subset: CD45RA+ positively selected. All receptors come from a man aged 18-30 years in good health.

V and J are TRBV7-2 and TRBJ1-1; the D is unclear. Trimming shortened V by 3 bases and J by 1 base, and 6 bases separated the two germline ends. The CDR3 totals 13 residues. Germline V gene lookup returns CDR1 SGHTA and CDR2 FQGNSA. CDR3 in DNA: TGTGCCAGCAGCTTCCACGGGAACACTGAAGCTTTCTTT. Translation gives CASSFHGNTEAFF.

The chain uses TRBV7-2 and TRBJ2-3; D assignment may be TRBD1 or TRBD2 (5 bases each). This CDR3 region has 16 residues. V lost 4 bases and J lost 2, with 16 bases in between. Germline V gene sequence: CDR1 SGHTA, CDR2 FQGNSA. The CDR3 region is CASSYTGTKITDTQYF. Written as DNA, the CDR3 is TGTGCCAGCAGCTATACCGGGACCAAAATCACAGATACGCAGTATTTT.

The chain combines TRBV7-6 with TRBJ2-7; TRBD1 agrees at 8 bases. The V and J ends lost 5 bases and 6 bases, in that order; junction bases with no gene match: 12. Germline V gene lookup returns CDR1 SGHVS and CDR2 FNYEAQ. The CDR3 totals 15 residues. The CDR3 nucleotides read TGTGCCAGCAGCCAAACCACGGGACAGGACACCGAGCAGTACTTC. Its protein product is CASSQTTGQDTEQYF.

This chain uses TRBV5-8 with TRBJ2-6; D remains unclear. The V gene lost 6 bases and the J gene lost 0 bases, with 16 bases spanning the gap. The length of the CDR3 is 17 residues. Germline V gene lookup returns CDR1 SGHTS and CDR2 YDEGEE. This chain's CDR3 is CASTRHFPNSGANVLTF. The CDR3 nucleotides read TGTGCCAGCACCCGCCATTTTCCCAACTCTGGGGCCAACGTCCTGACTTTC.

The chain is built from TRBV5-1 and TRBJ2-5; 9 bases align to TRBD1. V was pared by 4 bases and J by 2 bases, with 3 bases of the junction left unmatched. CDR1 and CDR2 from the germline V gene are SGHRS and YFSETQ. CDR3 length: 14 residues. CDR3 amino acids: CASSRTGEQETQYF. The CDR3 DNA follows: TGCGCCAGCAGCAGGACAGGGGAACAAGAGACCCAGTACTTC.

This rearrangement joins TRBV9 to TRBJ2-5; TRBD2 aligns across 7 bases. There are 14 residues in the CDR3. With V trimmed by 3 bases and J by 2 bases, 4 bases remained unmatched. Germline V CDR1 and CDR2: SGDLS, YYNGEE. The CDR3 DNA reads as TGTGCCAGCAGCGCCGGGGGACTACAAGAGACCCAGTACTTC. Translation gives CASSAGGLQETQYF.

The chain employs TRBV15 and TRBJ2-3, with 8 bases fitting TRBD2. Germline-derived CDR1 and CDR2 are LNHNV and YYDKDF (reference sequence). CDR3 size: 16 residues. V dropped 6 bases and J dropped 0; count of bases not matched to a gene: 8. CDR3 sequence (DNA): TGTGCCACCAGGCGAGCGGGAGCAGGAAGCACAGATACGCAGTATTTT. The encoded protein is CATRRAGAGSTDTQYF.

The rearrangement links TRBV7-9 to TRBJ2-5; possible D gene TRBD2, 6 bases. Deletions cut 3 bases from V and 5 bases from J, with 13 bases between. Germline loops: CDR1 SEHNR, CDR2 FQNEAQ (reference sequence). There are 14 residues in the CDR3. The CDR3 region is CASSFGGARETQYF. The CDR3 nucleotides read TGTGCCAGCAGCTTTGGAGGGGCGCGTGAGACCCAGTACTTC.

The CDR3 DNA sequence: TGTGCCAGCAGCTCAATACACCGGGACAGAAGATTATACGAGCAGTACTTC. Protein sequence: CASSSIHRDRRLYEQYF. The chain links TRBV11-2 to TRBJ2-7; the match to TRBD1 covers 7 bases. CDR1 is SGHAT, CDR2 FQNNGV, per germline. After removal of 4 bases from V and 4 bases from J, the junction contained 16 bases not matched to a gene. The CDR3 loop spans 17 amino acids.

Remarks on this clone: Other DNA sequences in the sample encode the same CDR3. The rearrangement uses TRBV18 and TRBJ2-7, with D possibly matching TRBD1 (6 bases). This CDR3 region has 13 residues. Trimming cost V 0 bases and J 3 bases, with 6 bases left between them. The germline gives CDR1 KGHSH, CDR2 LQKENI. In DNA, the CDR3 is TGTGCCAGCTCACCACCGACAGGCTACGAGCAGTACTTC. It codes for CASSPPTGYEQYF.

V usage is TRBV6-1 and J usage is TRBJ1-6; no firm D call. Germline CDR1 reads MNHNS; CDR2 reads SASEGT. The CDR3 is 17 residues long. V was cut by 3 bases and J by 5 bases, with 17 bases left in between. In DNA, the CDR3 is TGTGCCAGCAGTGACAGAGGCCAGCTCCTTAATAATTCACCCCTCCACTTT. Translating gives CASSDRGQLLNNSPLHF.

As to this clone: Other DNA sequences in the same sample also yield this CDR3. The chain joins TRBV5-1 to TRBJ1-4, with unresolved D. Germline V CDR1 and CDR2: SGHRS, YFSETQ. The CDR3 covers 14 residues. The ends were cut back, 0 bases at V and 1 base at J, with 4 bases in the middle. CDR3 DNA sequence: TGCGCCAGCAGCTTGGGCAGAACTAATGAAAAACTGTTTTTT. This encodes CASSLGRTNEKLFF.

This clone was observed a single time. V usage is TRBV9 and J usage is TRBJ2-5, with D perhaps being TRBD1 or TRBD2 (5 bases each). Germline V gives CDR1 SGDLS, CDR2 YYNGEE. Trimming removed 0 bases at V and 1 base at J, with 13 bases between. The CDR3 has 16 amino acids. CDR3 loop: CASSVDPTGPQETQYF. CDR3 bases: TGTGCCAGCAGCGTAGACCCTACGGGGCCCCAAGAGACCCAGTACTTC.

CDR3 sequence reads: CAWSSRAGNTIYF. The CDR3 nucleotides are TGTGCCTGGTCGTCGAGAGCTGGAAACACCATATATTTT. The gene calls are TRBV30 and TRBJ1-3; D not certain. V gave up 5 bases and J gave up 2 bases, with 10 bases separating them. This CDR3 has 13 residues. Germline V gene sequence: CDR1 GTSNPN, CDR2 SVGIG (reference sequence).

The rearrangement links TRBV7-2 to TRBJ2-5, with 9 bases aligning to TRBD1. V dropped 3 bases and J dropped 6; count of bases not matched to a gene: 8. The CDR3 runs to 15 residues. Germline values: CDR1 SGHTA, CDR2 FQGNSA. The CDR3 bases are TGTGCCAGCAGCTTCGAGACAGGGGGAGGGAAGACCCAGTACTTC. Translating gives CASSFETGGGKTQYF.

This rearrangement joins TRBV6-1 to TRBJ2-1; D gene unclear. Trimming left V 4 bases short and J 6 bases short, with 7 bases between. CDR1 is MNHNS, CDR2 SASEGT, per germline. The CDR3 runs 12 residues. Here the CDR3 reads CASSGSPNEQFF. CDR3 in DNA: TGTGCCAGCAGTGGGAGTCCCAATGAGCAGTTCTTC.

The CDR3 sequence: CASSSRQGSTDTQYF. The CDR3 DNA follows: TGTGCCAGCAGCTCGCGACAGGGTAGCACAGATACGCAGTATTTT. The rearrangement joins TRBV6-5 to TRBJ2-3, with 7 bases matching TRBD1. CDR3 length: 15 amino acids. Germline trimming cut 6 bases from V and 0 bases from J; bases unmatched to any gene: 6. Germline V CDR1 and CDR2: MNHEY, SVGAGI.

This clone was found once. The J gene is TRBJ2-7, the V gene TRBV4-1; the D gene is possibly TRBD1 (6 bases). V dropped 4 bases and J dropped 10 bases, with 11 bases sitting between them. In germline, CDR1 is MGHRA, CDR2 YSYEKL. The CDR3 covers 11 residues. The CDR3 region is CASSLPQGQYF. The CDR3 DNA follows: TGCGCCAGCAGCCTCCCACAGGGTCAGTACTTC.

CDR3 in DNA: TGTGCCAGCAGTTTCTCTGGGACCCAGTACTTC. It is translated as CASSFSGTQYF. The chain couples TRBV14 to TRBJ2-5; D not resolved. Deletions cut 6 bases from V and 7 bases from J, with 9 bases between. Germline-derived CDR1 and CDR2 are SGHDN and FVKESK. The CDR3 is 11 amino acids.

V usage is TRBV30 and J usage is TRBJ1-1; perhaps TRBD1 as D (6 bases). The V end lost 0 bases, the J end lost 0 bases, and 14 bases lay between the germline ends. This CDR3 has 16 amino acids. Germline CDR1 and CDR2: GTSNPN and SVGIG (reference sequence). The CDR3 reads CAWSVEKGGLNTEAFF. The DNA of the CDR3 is TGTGCCTGGAGTGTGGAGAAGGGGGGACTGAACACTGAAGCTTTCTTT.